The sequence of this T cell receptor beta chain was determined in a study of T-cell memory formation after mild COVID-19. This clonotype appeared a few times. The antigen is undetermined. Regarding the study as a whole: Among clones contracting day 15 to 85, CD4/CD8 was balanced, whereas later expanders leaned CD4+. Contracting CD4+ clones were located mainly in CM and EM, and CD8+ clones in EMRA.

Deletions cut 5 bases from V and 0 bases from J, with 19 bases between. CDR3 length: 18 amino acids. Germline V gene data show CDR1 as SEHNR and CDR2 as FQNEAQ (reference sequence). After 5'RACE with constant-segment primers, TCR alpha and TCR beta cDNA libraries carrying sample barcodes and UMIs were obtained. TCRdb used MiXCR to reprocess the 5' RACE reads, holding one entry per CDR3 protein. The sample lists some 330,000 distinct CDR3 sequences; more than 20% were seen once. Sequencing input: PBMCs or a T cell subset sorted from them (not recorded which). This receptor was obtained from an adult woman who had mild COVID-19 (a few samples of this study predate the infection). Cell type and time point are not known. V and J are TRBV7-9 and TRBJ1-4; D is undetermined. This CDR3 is CASSPTSVSKATNEKLFF. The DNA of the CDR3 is TGTGCCAGCAGCCCGACCTCGGTATCCAAGGCAACTAATGAAAAACTGTTTTTT.